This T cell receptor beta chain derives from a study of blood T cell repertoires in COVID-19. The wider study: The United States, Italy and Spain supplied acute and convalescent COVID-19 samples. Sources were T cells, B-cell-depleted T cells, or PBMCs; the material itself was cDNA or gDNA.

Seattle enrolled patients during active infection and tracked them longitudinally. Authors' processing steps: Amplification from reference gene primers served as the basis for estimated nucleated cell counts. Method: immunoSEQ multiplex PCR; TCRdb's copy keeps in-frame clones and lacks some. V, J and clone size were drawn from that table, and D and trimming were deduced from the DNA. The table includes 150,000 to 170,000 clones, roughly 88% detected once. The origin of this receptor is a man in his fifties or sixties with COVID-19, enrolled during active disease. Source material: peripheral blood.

CDR3 coding DNA: TGTGCCAGCAGCGTAGCGTACAGCTCTGGAAACACCATATATTTT. It yields the protein CASSVAYSSGNTIYF. The rearrangement uses TRBV9 and TRBJ1-3, with D unresolved. The length of the CDR3 is 15 residues. Trimming stripped 0 bases from V and 0 bases from J, with 7 bases between. Looked up from germline, CDR1 is SGDLS and CDR2 is YYNGEE.